A single sample gave rise to the 23 T cell receptor beta chains below, sequenced in a study of blood T cell repertoires in COVID-19. Generated by immunoSEQ multiplex PCR, the TCRdb table keeps only in-frame clones and is missing some. The sample has 250,000 to 300,000 clones; approximately 83% are singletons. Sequencing was carried out using peripheral blood. These TCRs come from a woman between 65 and 79 years old with acute or convalescent COVID-19.

CDR3 DNA: TGTGCCAGCTCACCATCCGACAGGGTCCTCTCCTACGAGCAGTACTTC. This codes for CASSPSDRVLSYEQYF. V is TRBV18 and J is TRBJ2-7, with TRBD1 matching over 7 bases. V trimming: 2 bases; J trimming: 0 bases; junction bases outside the gene matches: 7. The CDR3 loop spans 16 amino acids. From germline, CDR1 is KGHSH and CDR2 LQKENI.

The rearrangement joins TRBV5-6 to TRBJ1-4; TRBD1 aligns across 7 bases. The germline CDR1 and CDR2 sequences are SGHDT and YYEEEE. The CDR3 extends over 15 amino acids. The V segment lost 5 bases and the J segment 8 bases; nucleotides outside the gene matches: 12. This CDR3 is CASSLTGDRNEKLFF. The CDR3 region has the DNA TGTGCCAGCAGTCTCACAGGGGATCGAAACGAAAAACTGTTTTTT.

This clone was observed a few times. The genes are TRBV20-1 and TRBJ2-3, with 9 bases lining up with TRBD1. Losses at the gene ends were 3 bases for V and 2 bases for J; bases not matched to a gene: 15. The CDR3 has 18 amino acids. From germline, CDR1 is DFQATT and CDR2 SNEGSKA (reference sequence). The CDR3 nucleotides read TGCAGTGCTAGTCATTTATTCCGGGACAGGGACCTCACAGATACGCAGTATTTT. This encodes CSASHLFRDRDLTDTQYF.

The V call is TRBV3-1 (or the pseudogene TRBV3-2), the J call TRBJ1-1; D may be TRBD1 (5 bases). Trimming took off 0 bases at V and 11 bases at J, with 16 bases between the two ends. Looked up from germline, CDR1 is LGHDT and CDR2 is YNNKEL (reference sequence). There are 14 residues in the CDR3. Here the CDR3 DNA reads TGTGCCAGCAGCCAAGATCTTAGACAGAACTGGGCTTTCTTT. It codes for CASSQDLRQNWAFF.

The chain combines TRBV11-2 with TRBJ2-6, with 9 bases aligning to TRBD1. The CDR3 is made up of 18 amino acids. The J segment lost 4 bases and the V segment lost 0 bases, leaving 7 bases of the junction unmatched. Looked up from germline, CDR1 is SGHAT and CDR2 is FQNNGV. In nucleotides, the CDR3 is TGTGCCAGCAGCTTAGAATCCGGACAGGGGTCCGGGGCCAACGTCCTGACTTTC. Amino acids: CASSLESGQGSGANVLTF.

This clone was observed at least ten times. The chain couples TRBV19 to TRBJ1-1; 7 bases are a match to TRBD1. Germline V gene lookup returns CDR1 LNHDA and CDR2 SQIVND (reference sequence). V lost 8 bases and J lost 1; bases outside the gene matches: 4. The CDR3 extends over 13 amino acids. For the CDR3, the DNA is TGTGCCAGTGTGGGACAGAGGAACACTGAAGCTTTCTTT. It yields the protein CASVGQRNTEAFF.

The chain carries TRBV2 and TRBJ2-1; 9 bases match TRBD1. The CDR3 is made up of 18 amino acids. Trimming at V came to 6 bases and at J to 2 bases, leaving 14 bases not matched to a gene. Germline-derived CDR1 and CDR2 are SNHLY and FYNNEI. DNA of the CDR3: TGTGCCAGCAGGGGCCTCCCGGGACAGGGAATCGCCTACAATGAGCAGTTCTTC. Translated, it gives CASRGLPGQGIAYNEQFF.

V usage is TRBV10-2 and J usage is TRBJ2-5; 7 bases are shared with TRBD1. The CDR3 length is 16 residues. Germline CDR1 is WSHSY and CDR2 is SAAADI. The V and J ends lost 3 bases and 3 bases, in that order; junction bases with no gene match: 10. The CDR3 DNA reads TGCGCCAGCAGTGAAGAGGGGGCCCGTTCCAAAGAGACCCAGTACTTC. Protein: CASSEEGARSKETQYF.

This clone was observed a single time. This chain joins TRBV30 and TRBJ1-5; perhaps TRBD1 as D (5 bases). Trimming pared 7 bases from V and 11 bases from J, leaving 24 bases between. Germline CDR1 GTSNPN, CDR2 SVGIG (reference sequence). The CDR3 covers 14 residues. The CDR3 DNA sequence: TGTGCCTCCCCCATCAGGGAGGGTGGTGGGGCCCAGCATTTT. Translation gives CASPIREGGGAQHF.

The chain links TRBV5-5 to TRBJ1-2; TRBD1 is a possible D gene (5 bases). CDR3 length: 13 residues. Germline V gene sequence: CDR1 SGHKS, CDR2 YYEKEE (reference sequence). Trimming shortened V by 6 bases and J by 0 bases, and 9 bases separated the two germline ends. The DNA of the CDR3 is TGTGCCAGCACCAGGGCAGCTAACTATGGCTACACCTTC. The encoded protein is CASTRAANYGYTF.

The gene calls are TRBV5-1 and TRBJ1-2, with 8 positions matching TRBD1. V dropped 1 base and J dropped 6; count of bases not matched to a gene: 5. The germline V gene has CDR1 SGHRS and CDR2 YFSETQ. This CDR3 is 14 amino acids long. For the CDR3, the DNA is TGCGCCAGCAGCTTGTCCGGACAGGGCAATGGCTACACCTTC. This translates into CASSLSGQGNGYTF.

The count of this clone is one. The same CDR3 arises from other DNA sequences in this sample as well. The genes are TRBV19 and TRBJ2-5; TRBD2 agrees at 13 bases. The J segment lost 5 bases and the V segment lost 5 bases, leaving 8 bases of the junction unmatched. The CDR3 length is 16 residues. Germline-derived CDR1 and CDR2 are LNHDA and SQIVND (reference sequence). Here the CDR3 DNA reads TGTGCCAGTAGTCCCCGGACTAGCGGGGGCGGGGAGACCCAGTACTTC. Translating gives CASSPRTSGGGETQYF. Combining the CDR3 with reference TRBV19 and TRBJ2-5 gives the whole variable domain DGGITQSPKYLFRKEGQNVTLSCEQNLNHDAMYWYRQDPGQGLRLIYYSQIVNDFQKGDIAEGYSVSREKKESFPLTVTSAQKNPTAFYLCASSPRTSGGGETQYFGPGTRLLVL.

The rearrangement links TRBV5-1 to TRBJ1-4; weak D call: TRBD1 (5 bases). Trimming shortened V by 0 bases and J by 3 bases, and 9 bases separated the two germline ends. Germline CDR1 and CDR2: SGHRS and YFSETQ. This CDR3 has 15 amino acids. DNA of the CDR3: TGCGCCAGCAGCTTGGAGGGGATGTCTAATGAAAAACTGTTTTTT. Residues: CASSLEGMSNEKLFF.

The rearrangement links TRBV7-2 to TRBJ2-7, with 7 bases lining up with TRBD2. The germline V gene has CDR1 SGHTA and CDR2 FQGNSA. V shed 1 base and J 3 bases; nucleotides not matched to a gene: 6. CDR3 size: 15 residues. The CDR3 DNA reads TGTGCCAGCAGCTTAGTGGCGGGGGAGGGCTACGAGCAGTACTTC. Amino acids: CASSLVAGEGYEQYF.

The genes are TRBV30 and TRBJ2-1, with 7 bases lining up with TRBD1. V trimming: 5 bases; J trimming: 10 bases; junction bases outside the gene matches: 5. Germline V gene lookup returns CDR1 GTSNPN and CDR2 SVGIG (reference sequence). This CDR3 is built from 11 residues. The CDR3 reads CAWSQGDEQFF. CDR3 nucleotides: TGTGCCTGGTCTCAGGGGGACGAGCAGTTCTTC.

The gene calls are TRBV3-1 (or the pseudogene TRBV3-2) and TRBJ1-4; no firm D call. Trimming left V 1 base short and J 4 bases short, with 10 bases between. The germline CDR1 and CDR2 sequences are LGHDT and YNNKEL (reference sequence). CDR3 length equals 15 residues. The CDR3 nucleotides read TGTGCCAGCAGCCAAGGGGCAGCAATTAATGAAAAACTGTTTTTT. Translation: CASSQGAAINEKLFF.

This chain uses TRBV10-3 with TRBJ2-7; 8 bases are shared with TRBD1. Trimming took 11 bases from V and 2 from J; bases not matched to a gene: 5. The CDR3 runs 12 residues. Germline V gives CDR1 ENHRY, CDR2 SYGVKD. CDR3 sequence: CASKQGAYEQYF. The CDR3 DNA is TGTGCCTCCAAACAGGGGGCCTACGAGCAGTACTTC.

The chain joins TRBV7-9 to TRBJ1-4; D is perhaps TRBD1 (5 bases). Germline assignment: CDR1 SEHNR and CDR2 FQNEAQ (reference sequence). Trimming took off 0 bases at V and 8 bases at J, with 13 bases between the two ends. This CDR3 has 15 amino acids. In DNA, the CDR3 is TGTGCCAGCAGCTTAGCGAGGGGCGCGGGAGAAAAACTGTTTTTT. Its translation is CASSLARGAGEKLFF. Together with reference TRBV7-9 and TRBJ1-4, the CDR3 gives the full variable domain: DTGVSQNPRHKITKRGQNVTFRCDPISEHNRLYWYRQTLGQGPEFLTYFQNEAQLEKSRLLSDRFSAERPKGSFSTLEIQRTEQGDSAMYLCASSLARGAGEKLFFGSGTQLSVL.

This clone was seen once. J is TRBJ1-1 and V is TRBV3-1 (or the pseudogene TRBV3-2); D call uncertain. Trimming took off 5 bases at V and 7 bases at J, with 11 bases between the two ends. Germline V gene lookup returns CDR1 LGHDT and CDR2 YNNKEL (reference sequence). This CDR3 spans 12 amino acids. CDR3 loop: CASSLAPGEAFF. The CDR3 nucleotides read TGTGCCAGCAGCTTGGCCCCGGGTGAAGCTTTCTTT.

The rearrangement links TRBV9 to TRBJ1-1; a possible D gene is TRBD1 (6 bases). CDR3 length: 15 residues. V lost 3 bases to trimming and J lost 6 bases, with 18 bases between them. Germline CDR1 and CDR2: SGDLS and YYNGEE. The CDR3: CASSATQGMYAEAFF. The CDR3 nucleotides read TGTGCCAGCAGCGCCACCCAGGGGATGTACGCTGAAGCTTTCTTT.

The chain carries TRBV11-2 and TRBJ1-2; 12 nucleotides line up with TRBD1. V shed 5 bases, J shed 4 bases, and the junction held 14 bases outside the gene matches. The CDR3 contains 18 residues. Germline lookup yields CDR1 SGHAT and CDR2 FQNNGV. CDR3 sequence (DNA): TGTGCCAGCAGCCGAGGGACAGGGGGCCCACTGGCAGCCTATGGCTACACCTTC. Protein: CASSRGTGGPLAAYGYTF. The full variable domain, with the rest looked up from reference TRBV11-2 and TRBJ1-2, is EAGVAQSPRYKIIEKRQSVAFWCNPISGHATLYWYQQILGQGPKLLIQFQNNGVVDDSQLPKDRFSAERLKGVDSTLKIQPAKLEDSAVYLCASSRGTGGPLAAYGYTFGSGTRLTVV.

The V and J genes are TRBV4-2 and TRBJ2-3, with unresolved D. Germline V gene data show CDR1 as LGHNA and CDR2 as YNFKEQ. V was trimmed by 5 bases and J by 2 bases, leaving 14 bases between them. CDR3 length equals 15 residues. The CDR3 sequence: CASSSSRLHTDTQYF. CDR3 nucleotide sequence: TGTGCCAGCAGCTCCTCGCGGCTTCACACAGATACGCAGTATTTT.

The rearrangement uses TRBV6-1 and TRBJ2-2, with 10 bases fitting TRBD2. Germline V gene sequence: CDR1 MNHNS, CDR2 SASEGT. V dropped 2 bases and J dropped 8; count of bases not matched to a gene: 11. This CDR3 comprises 17 residues. The DNA for the CDR3 is TGTGCCAGCAGTGAAATGAGACTAGCGGGTCTAAGGGGGGAGCTGTTTTTT. This codes for CASSEMRLAGLRGELFF.